This T cell receptor (beta chain) appears in the sequencing data of a study of response to subunit inactivated influenza vaccine. Overall study results and limits: Authors suggested few new T cells are recruited by each seasonal influenza vaccination.

Germline-derived CDR1 and CDR2 are MNHEY and SVGEGT. The ends were cut back, 4 bases at V and 1 base at J, with 11 bases in the middle. CDR3 length: 14 residues. A single record per CDR3 protein comes from TCRdb applying MiXCR to the RT-PCR reads. In the table there are about 520,000 distinct CDR3 sequences, roughly 27% of which are singletons. Regarding this clonotype: The target antigen is unknown.

The genes are TRBV6-2 or TRBV6-3 and TRBJ2-7; D is perhaps TRBD1 (5 bases). The sample was CD4+ T cells sorted from PBMCs, taken roughly 5 days after vaccination. The clonotype comes from a man aged 50-60 years who received an inactivated influenza vaccine. CDR3 in DNA: TGTGCCAGCAGTTCAATGACAGAATCCTACGAGCAGTACTTC. This gives the protein CASSSMTESYEQYF.